Sequencing of this T cell receptor beta chain was carried out in a study of brain T cells in children with intractable seizures. Whole-study findings and limits: Patients' HCMV serostatus was unknown; virus specificity rests on CDR3 similarity alone. Absence of clones before surgery may stem from lower sequencing depth.

This clone has a single count. Its target is unknown. Only in-frame clones appear in the TCRdb table, and some are missing; sequencing was by immunoSEQ multiplex PCR. This table holds 80,000 or so clones, under 95% found once. Germline CDR1 MNHEY, CDR2 SMNVEV (reference sequence). CDR3 length equals 13 residues. V gave up 6 bases and J gave up 0 bases, with 9 bases separating them. Surgery cases with the highest brain T cell transcript signatures were chosen for sequencing. Pre-surgery treatment included at least one anti-epileptic drug. The V gene is TRBV27, the J gene TRBJ2-7; D gene ambiguous. Sequenced here: peripheral blood, sampled at surgery. The clonotype comes from a boy under two years old with tuberous sclerosis and intractable seizures. This CDR3 is CASRPHSSYEQYF. The CDR3 DNA reads as TGTGCCAGCAGGCCCCATAGCTCCTACGAGCAGTACTTC.